This is a list of T cell receptor beta chains from one sample in a study of control samples from healthy donors and cancer patients. Libraries were prepared by immunoSEQ multiplex PCR; TCRdb keeps only in-frame clonotypes and omits some of them. Of 60,000 to 100,000 clones in the sample, 89% were seen once. The sample consisted of blood. These receptors were obtained from a man aged 45 to 65 in good health. Both conserved end residues are part of each CDR3.

cdr3_length | v_call | cdr3_aa
13 | TRBV7-8 | CASSPGPLYEQYF
14 | TRBV28 | CASTPRERGETQYF
13 | TRBV6-5 | CASSIWQEETQYF
12 | TRBV7-9 | CASSGPRYEQYF
13 | TRBV29-1 | CSAGQGAGYGYTF
19 | TRBV4-2 | CASSQDLNTAGGTTYEQYF
16 | TRBV7-9 | CASSPTSGVSYNEQFF
16 | TRBV19 | CASSPYGTSRNGEQFF
15 | TRBV11-2 | CASSYPGPRVNEQFF
15 | TRBV2 | CASSEGGGDTGELFF
12 | TRBV3-1/TRBV3-2 | CASSGQGDEQFF
14 | TRBV5-6 | CASSFDGRTDTQYF
14 | TRBV7-9 | CASSRGPGYSPLHF
19 | TRBV9 | CASSPPRPLLLSGANVLTF
12 | TRBV5-1 | CASSGQSDTQYF
17 | TRBV4-3 | CASSQDPGTGGDSPLHF
14 | TRBV12-5 | CASGFASGANVLTF
14 | TRBV10-2 | CASSDMGPGEPQHF
13 | TRBV6-4 | CASSEQKNTEAFF
11 | TRBV3-1/TRBV3-2 | CASRGNTEAFF
16 | TRBV5-6 | CASSPNRGPSNQPQHF
17 | TRBV11-2 | CASSFTGTSGVNNEQFF
14 | TRBV6-6 | CAVGQIYSNQPQHF
15 | TRBV7-2 | CASSLVWTSYNEQFF
16 | TRBV4-1 | CASSSNGGQTNYGYTF
12 | TRBV5-4 | CASSLSTDTQYF
14 | TRBV19 | CASQGVRGTDTQYF
14 | TRBV5-1 | CASSLLVSSYEQYF
21 | TRBV5-1 | CASSKNPPGPSFSSGANVLTF
15 | TRBV19 | CASSIGLASYNEQFF
14 | TRBV27 | CASRATGNPETQYF
14 | TRBV27 | CASSLAQGIAPLHF
13 | TRBV7-6 | CASSLVGYNEQYF
15 | TRBV7-2 | CASSKGQGAINEQFF
16 | TRBV4-1 | CASSQRTGAVTDTQYF
14 | TRBV30 | CAWRGQGVYQPQHF
18 | TRBV25-1 | CASSEVPGPALSSYEQYF
13 | TRBV19 | CASSIVPGAEAFF
11 | TRBV24-1 | CATSRGGEQYF
14 | TRBV5-1 | CAASREPNTGELFF
19 | TRBV3-1/TRBV3-2 | CASSQTRGLPREGQETQYF